The present TCR beta chain was sequenced within a study of long-term antiretroviral therapy in people with HIV. Researchers ran immunoSEQ v3.0 at survey level. Researchers set sequencing to target 40,000-50,000 T-cell genomes per sample. Repertoires were generated with immunoSEQ multiplex PCR, while TCRdb's copy carries only in-frame clones and drops some. The sample records 21,000 or so clones, approximately 90% being singletons. This clone was observed once. Its antigen is not identified. Trimming shortened V by 0 bases and J by 0 bases, and 10 bases separated the two germline ends. The CDR3 contains 16 residues. Germline CDR1 is SGHTS and CDR2 is YDEGEE. HIV-positive participants were all treated in the United States. Study results and caveats: Repertoire dominance by clones expanded before ART was seen at all time points.

V is TRBV5-8 and J is TRBJ2-4, with a weak D call TRBD1 (5 bases). The sample in question was unsorted PBMCs, obtained 2.3 years after starting antiretroviral therapy. This TCR was recovered from a man aged 55-75 years with HIV. The CDR3 protein is CASSLGQTLAKNIQYF. The CDR3 nucleotides read TGTGCCAGCAGCTTGGGACAGACTCTAGCCAAAAACATTCAGTACTTC.